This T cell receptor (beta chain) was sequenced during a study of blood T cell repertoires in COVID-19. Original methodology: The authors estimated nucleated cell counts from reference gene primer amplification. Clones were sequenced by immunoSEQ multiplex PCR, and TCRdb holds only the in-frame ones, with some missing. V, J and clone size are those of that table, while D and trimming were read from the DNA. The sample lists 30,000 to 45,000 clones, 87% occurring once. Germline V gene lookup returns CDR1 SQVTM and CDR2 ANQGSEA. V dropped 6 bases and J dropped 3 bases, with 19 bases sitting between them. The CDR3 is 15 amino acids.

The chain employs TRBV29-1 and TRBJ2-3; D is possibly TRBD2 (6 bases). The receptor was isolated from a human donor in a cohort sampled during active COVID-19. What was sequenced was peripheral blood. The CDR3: CSVPGVSSGTDTQYF. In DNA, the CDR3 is TGCAGCGTACCGGGAGTTTCAAGCGGGACAGATACGCAGTATTTT.